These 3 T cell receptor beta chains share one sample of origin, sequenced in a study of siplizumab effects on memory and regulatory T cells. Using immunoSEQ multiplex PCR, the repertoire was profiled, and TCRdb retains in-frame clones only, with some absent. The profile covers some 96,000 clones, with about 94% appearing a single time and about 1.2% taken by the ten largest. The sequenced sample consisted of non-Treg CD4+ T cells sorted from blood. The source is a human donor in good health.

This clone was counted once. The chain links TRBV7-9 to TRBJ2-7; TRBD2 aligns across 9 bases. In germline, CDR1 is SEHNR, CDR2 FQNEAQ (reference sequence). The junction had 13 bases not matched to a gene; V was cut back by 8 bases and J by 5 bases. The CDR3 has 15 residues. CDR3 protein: CASYKEGGRADEQYF. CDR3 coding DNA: TGTGCCAGCTACAAAGAGGGCGGGAGGGCCGACGAGCAGTACTTC. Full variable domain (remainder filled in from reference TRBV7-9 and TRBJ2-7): DTGVSQNPRHKITKRGQNVTFRCDPISEHNRLYWYRQTLGQGPEFLTYFQNEAQLEKSRLLSDRFSAERPKGSFSTLEIQRTEQGDSAMYLCASYKEGGRADEQYFGPGTRLTVT.

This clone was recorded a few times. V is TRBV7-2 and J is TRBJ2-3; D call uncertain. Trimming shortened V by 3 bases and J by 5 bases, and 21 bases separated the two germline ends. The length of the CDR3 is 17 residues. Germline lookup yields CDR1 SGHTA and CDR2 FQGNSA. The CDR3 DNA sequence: TGTGCCAGCAGCTTGTCAGGAGCCAGGTTGATTTTAGATACGCAGTATTTT. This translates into CASSLSGARLILDTQYF. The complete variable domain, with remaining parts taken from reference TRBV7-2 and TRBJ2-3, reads GAGVSQSPSNKVTEKGKDVELRCDPISGHTALYWYRQSLGQGLEFLIYFQGNSAPDKSGLPSDRFSAERTGGSVSTLTIQRTQQEDSAVYLCASSLSGARLILDTQYFGPGTRLTVL.

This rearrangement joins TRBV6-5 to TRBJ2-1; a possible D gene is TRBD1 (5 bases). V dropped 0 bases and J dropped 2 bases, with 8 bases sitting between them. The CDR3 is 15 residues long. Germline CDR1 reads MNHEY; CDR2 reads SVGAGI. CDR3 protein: CASSYSAGTYNEQFF. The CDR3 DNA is TGTGCCAGCAGTTACTCGGCAGGGACCTACAATGAGCAGTTCTTC.